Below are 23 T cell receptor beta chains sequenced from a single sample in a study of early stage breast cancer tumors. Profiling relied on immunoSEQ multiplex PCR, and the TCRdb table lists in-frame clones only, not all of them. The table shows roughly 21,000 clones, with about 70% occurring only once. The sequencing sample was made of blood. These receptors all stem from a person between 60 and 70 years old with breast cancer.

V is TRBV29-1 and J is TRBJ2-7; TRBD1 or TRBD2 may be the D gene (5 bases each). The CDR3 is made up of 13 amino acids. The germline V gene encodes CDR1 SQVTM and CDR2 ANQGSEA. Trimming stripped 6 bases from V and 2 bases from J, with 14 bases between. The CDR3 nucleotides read TGCAGCGTCGCCGAACGGGGACCCTACGAGCAGTACTTC. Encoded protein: CSVAERGPYEQYF.

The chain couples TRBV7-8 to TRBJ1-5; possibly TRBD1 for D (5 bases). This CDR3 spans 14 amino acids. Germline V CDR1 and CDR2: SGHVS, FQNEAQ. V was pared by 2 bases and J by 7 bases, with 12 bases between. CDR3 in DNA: TGTGCCAGCAGCTTATCGGGGGGAGACCAGCCCCAGCATTTT. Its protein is CASSLSGGDQPQHF.

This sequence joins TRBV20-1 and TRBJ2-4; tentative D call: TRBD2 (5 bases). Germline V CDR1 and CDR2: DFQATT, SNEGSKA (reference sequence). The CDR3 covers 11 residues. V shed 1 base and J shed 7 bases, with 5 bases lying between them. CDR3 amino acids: CSARAGNIQYF. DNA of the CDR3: TGCAGTGCTAGAGCGGGGAACATTCAGTACTTC.

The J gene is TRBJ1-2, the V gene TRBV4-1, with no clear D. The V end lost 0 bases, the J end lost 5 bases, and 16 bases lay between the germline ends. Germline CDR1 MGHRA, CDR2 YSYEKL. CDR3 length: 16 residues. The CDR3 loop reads CASSQEVGQAAYGYTF. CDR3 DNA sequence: TGCGCCAGCAGCCAAGAGGTAGGGCAGGCGGCTTATGGCTACACCTTC.

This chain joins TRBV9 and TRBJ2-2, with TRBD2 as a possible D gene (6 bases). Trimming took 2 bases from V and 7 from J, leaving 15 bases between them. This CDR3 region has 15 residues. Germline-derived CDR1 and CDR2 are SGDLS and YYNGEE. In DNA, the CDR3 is TGTGCCAGCAGCGTCTTCGGGAGTAATATCGGGGAGCTGTTTTTT. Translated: CASSVFGSNIGELFF.

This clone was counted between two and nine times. The CDR3 DNA reads as TGTGCCAGCAGTGACAGTGGAAACACCATATATTTT. The encoded protein is CASSDSGNTIYF. The chain combines TRBV2 with TRBJ1-3, with unresolved D. Germline CDR1 is SNHLY and CDR2 is FYNNEI. V was shortened by 3 bases and J by 3 bases, with 3 bases between the two germline ends. The CDR3 has 12 residues.

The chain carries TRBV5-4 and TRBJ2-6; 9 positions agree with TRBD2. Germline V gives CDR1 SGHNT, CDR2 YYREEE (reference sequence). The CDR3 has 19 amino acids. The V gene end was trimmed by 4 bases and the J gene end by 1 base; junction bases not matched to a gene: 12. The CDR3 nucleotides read TGTGCCAGCAGCCCCCCCTTTGCGGGGGGGCAGTCTGGGGCCAACGTCCTGACTTTC. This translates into CASSPPFAGGQSGANVLTF.

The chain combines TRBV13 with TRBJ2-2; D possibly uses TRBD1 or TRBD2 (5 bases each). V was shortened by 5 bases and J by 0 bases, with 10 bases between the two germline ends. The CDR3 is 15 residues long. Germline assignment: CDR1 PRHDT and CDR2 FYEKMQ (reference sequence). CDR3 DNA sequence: TGTGCCAGCAGCGCCTGGGGGACGAACACCGGGGAGCTGTTTTTT. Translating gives CASSAWGTNTGELFF.

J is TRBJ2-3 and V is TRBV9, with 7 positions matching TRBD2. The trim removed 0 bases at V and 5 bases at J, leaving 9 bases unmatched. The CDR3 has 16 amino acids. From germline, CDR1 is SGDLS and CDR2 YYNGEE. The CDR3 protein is CASSVDPDGRQDTQYF. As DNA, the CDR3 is TGTGCCAGCAGCGTAGACCCTGACGGGAGGCAAGATACGCAGTATTTT.

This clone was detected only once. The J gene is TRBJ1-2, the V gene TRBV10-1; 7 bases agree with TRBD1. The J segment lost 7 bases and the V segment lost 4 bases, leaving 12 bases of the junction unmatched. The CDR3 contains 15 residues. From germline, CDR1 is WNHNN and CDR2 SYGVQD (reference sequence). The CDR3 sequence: CASSVPTGLVSGYTF. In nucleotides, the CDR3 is TGCGCCAGCAGTGTCCCGACAGGGCTAGTTAGTGGCTACACCTTC.

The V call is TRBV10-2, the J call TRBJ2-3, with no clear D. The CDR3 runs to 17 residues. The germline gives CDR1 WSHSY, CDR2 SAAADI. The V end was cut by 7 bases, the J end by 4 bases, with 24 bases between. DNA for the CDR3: TGCGCCAGCAACGCAGGCCGAAACCTCCCTGGGCCAGATACGCAGTATTTT. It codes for CASNAGRNLPGPDTQYF.

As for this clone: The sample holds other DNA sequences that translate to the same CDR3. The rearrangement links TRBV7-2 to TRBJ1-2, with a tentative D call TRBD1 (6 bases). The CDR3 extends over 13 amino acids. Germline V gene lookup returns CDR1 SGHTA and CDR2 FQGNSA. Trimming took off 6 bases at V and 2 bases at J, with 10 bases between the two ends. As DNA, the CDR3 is TGTGCCAGCAGTCCCGACAGGAACTATGGCTACACCTTC. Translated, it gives CASSPDRNYGYTF.

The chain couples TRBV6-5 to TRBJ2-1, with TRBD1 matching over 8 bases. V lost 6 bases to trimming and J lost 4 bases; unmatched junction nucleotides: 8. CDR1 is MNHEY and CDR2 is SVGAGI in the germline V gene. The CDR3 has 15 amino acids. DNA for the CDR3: TGTGCCAGCAGGGGCGGACAGGGCATATACAATGAGCAGTTCTTC. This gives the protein CASRGGQGIYNEQFF.

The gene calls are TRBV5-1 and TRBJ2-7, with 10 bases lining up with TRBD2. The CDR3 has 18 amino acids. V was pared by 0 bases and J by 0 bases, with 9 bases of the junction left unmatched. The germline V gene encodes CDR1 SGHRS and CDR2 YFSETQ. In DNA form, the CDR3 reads TGCGCCAGCAGCTTGGGCCTACGCACTAGCGGGGTCTCCTACGAGCAGTACTTC. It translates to CASSLGLRTSGVSYEQYF.

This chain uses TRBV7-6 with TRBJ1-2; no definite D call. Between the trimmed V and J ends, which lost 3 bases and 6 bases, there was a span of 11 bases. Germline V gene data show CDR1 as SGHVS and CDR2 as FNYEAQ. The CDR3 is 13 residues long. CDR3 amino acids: CASSLDLGDGYTF. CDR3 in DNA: TGTGCCAGCAGCTTGGACCTCGGGGATGGCTACACCTTC.

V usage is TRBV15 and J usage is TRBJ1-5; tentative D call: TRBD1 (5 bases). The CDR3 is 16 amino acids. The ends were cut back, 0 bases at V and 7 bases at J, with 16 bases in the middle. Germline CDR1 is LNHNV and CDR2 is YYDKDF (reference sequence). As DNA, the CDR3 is TGTGCCACCAGCAGAGATCGAGACAGCTGGCGCCAGCCCCAGCATTTT. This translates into CATSRDRDSWRQPQHF.

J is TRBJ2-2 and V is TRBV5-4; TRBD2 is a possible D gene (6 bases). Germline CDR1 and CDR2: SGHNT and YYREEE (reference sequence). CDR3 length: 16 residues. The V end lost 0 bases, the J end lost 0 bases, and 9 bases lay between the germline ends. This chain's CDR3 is CASSLDGGTNTGELFF. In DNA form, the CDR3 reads TGTGCCAGCAGCTTGGATGGAGGGACGAACACCGGGGAGCTGTTTTTT.

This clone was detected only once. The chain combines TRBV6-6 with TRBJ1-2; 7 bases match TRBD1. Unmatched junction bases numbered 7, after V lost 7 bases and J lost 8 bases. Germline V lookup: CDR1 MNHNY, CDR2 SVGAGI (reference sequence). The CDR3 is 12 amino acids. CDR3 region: CASNLDRVGYTF. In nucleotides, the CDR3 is TGTGCCAGCAACTTAGACAGGGTCGGCTACACCTTC.

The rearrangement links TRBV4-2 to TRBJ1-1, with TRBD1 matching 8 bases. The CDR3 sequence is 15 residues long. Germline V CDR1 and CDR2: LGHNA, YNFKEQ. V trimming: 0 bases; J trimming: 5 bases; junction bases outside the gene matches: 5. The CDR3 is CASSQDWQGATEAFF. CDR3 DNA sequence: TGTGCCAGCAGCCAAGATTGGCAGGGGGCAACTGAAGCTTTCTTT.

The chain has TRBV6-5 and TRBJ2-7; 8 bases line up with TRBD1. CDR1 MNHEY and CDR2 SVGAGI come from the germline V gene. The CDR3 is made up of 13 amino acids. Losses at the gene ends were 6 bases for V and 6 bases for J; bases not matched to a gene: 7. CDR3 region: CASRLDRVGEQYF. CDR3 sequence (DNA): TGTGCCAGCAGACTGGACAGGGTAGGCGAGCAGTACTTC.

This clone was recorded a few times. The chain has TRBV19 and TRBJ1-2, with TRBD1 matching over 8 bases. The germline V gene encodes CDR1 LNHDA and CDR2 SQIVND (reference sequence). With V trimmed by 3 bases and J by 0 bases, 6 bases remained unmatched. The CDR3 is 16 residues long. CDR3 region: CASSIGRGHSNYGYTF. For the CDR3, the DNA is TGTGCCAGTAGTATTGGCAGGGGGCACTCTAACTATGGCTACACCTTC.

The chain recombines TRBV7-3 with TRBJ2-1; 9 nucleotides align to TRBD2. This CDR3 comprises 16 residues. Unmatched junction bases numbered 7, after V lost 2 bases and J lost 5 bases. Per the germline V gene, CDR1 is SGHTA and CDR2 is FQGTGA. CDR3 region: CASSLGTSRTHNEQFF. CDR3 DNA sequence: TGTGCCAGCAGCTTAGGGACTAGCCGAACCCACAATGAGCAGTTCTTC. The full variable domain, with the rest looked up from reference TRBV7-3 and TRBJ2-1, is GAGVSQTPSNKVTEKGKYVELRCDPISGHTALYWYRQSLGQGPEFLIYFQGTGAADDSGLPNDRFFAVRPEGSVSTLKIQRTERGDSAVYLCASSLGTSRTHNEQFFGPGTRLTVL.

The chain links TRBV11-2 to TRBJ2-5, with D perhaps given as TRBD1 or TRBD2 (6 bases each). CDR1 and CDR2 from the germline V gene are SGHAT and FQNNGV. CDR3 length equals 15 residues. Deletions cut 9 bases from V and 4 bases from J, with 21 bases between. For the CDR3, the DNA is TGTGCCAGTGTGGTAGGAGGGGGGCCGCGAGAGACCCAGTACTTC. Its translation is CASVVGGGPRETQYF.